A selection of T cell receptor beta chains follows, all from one sample in a study of Ad26.COV2.S vaccination and SARS-CoV-2 variants. The method was immunoSEQ multiplex PCR; TCRdb's version includes in-frame clones alone and lacks a portion of them. This repertoire shows around 400,000 clones, 75% to 95% found once; its top ten account for 12%. Specimen: peripheral blood, collected in a trial of Ad26.COV2.S vaccine versus placebo. Receptor source: a person aged 18 to 65 who received the Ad26.COV2.S COVID-19 vaccine or a placebo. Both conserved end residues are part of each CDR3.

CDR3: CAWSTQGSYNSPLHF
V: TRBV30
J: TRBJ1-6

CDR3: CASSQGQGTEAFF
V: TRBV3-1/TRBV3-2
J: TRBJ1-1

CDR3: CATTWDNQETQYF
V: TRBV6-5
J: TRBJ2-5

CDR3: CASSLDRTSGAHTQYF
V: TRBV11-2
J: TRBJ2-3

CDR3: CATSRVTGSTDTQYF
V: TRBV15
J: TRBJ2-3

CDR3: CATSSGAVVPYEQYF
V: TRBV15
J: TRBJ2-7

CDR3: CAWSLGSRNTEAFF
V: TRBV30
J: TRBJ1-1

CDR3: CASSEVQGISGNTIYF
V: TRBV6-1
J: TRBJ1-3

CDR3: CSASFPDTQYF
V: TRBV20-1
J: TRBJ2-3

CDR3: CASSEAGDRYSPLHF
V: TRBV5-4
J: TRBJ1-6

CDR3: CASSLLASYEQYF
V: TRBV7-8
J: TRBJ2-7

CDR3: CASSLTGFIATEAFF
V: TRBV5-5
J: TRBJ1-1

CDR3: CASSLIMDRTDTQYF
V: TRBV5-6
J: TRBJ2-3

CDR3: CASSSLTSPRDNEQFF
V: TRBV11-2
J: TRBJ2-1

CDR3: CASSSGHSSYEQYF
V: TRBV5-1
J: TRBJ2-7

CDR3: CASSPSYSGQDTQYF
V: TRBV18
J: TRBJ2-3

CDR3: CASSHVSSAFYNEQFF
V: TRBV4-3
J: TRBJ2-1

CDR3: CASSGVTTKPQHF
V: TRBV2
J: TRBJ1-5

CDR3: CATSRDRTENEQFF
V: TRBV15
J: TRBJ2-1

CDR3: CASSLSINQPQHF
V: TRBV12-3/TRBV12-4
J: TRBJ1-5

CDR3: CASSPPYNGAPNEQFF
V: TRBV18
J: TRBJ2-1

CDR3: CSVAPFTGGEQYF
V: TRBV29-1
J: TRBJ2-7

CDR3: CAWSVHSENEQFF
V: TRBV30
J: TRBJ2-1

CDR3: CASSPSPTNEKLFF
V: TRBV18
J: TRBJ1-4

CDR3: CASSLQGAPNQPQHF
V: TRBV19
J: TRBJ1-5

CDR3: CASSEGVYTEAFF
V: TRBV2
J: TRBJ1-1

CDR3: CASSELATNEQYF
V: TRBV10-1
J: TRBJ2-7

CDR3: CASSLVLPETQYF
V: TRBV7-2
J: TRBJ2-5

CDR3: CASSQVHGGLQYF
V: TRBV14
J: TRBJ2-4

CDR3: CASSLGGPSYNEQFF
V: TRBV7-2
J: TRBJ2-1

CDR3: CASSLSGQGHTEAFF
V: TRBV7-3
J: TRBJ1-1

CDR3: CASSLWGSGNTIYF
V: TRBV5-1
J: TRBJ1-3

CDR3: CASSLGGGSYEQYF
V: TRBV7-3
J: TRBJ2-7

CDR3: CASRGRGPYEQYF
V: TRBV6-5
J: TRBJ2-7

CDR3: CASSLAGRAYEQYF
V: TRBV5-6
J: TRBJ2-7

CDR3: CASSLGTGSLGYQETQYF
V: TRBV7-6
J: TRBJ2-5

CDR3: CASSLDPAWGYTF
V: TRBV5-1
J: TRBJ1-2

CDR3: CASSQRVREGTYEQYF
V: TRBV7-2
J: TRBJ2-7

CDR3: CASSSRTGVSSGRRNEQFF
V: TRBV9
J: TRBJ2-1

CDR3: CASSTPRLTSGSRDEQYF
V: TRBV6-2/TRBV6-3
J: TRBJ2-7

CDR3: CASSLVGTSGQQYNEQFF
V: TRBV7-2
J: TRBJ2-1

CDR3: CASSLSAGGIHGNEQFF
V: TRBV7-8
J: TRBJ2-1

CDR3: CASSVNRVNTGELFF
V: TRBV25-1
J: TRBJ2-2

CDR3: CASTQGLVHDVINYGYTF
V: TRBV11-2
J: TRBJ1-2